The 30 T cell receptor beta chains below were found in one sample sequenced in a study of memory CD4+ T cells and cytomegalovirus serostatus. TCRdb keeps only in-frame clones here, not all; method: immunoSEQ multiplex PCR. The table shows about 58,000 clones, with 82% occurring only once. Single viable CD3+CD4+CD8-CD45RO+ cells were sorted as the memory CD4+ T cells. The sample taken for sequencing was memory CD4+ T cells from blood. These receptor sequences come from an adult in good health and CMV-seronegative. Some clones in this sample may be carry-over from other donors' samples.

The chain has TRBV11-2 and TRBJ2-5; a possible D gene is TRBD2 (6 bases). CDR3 length equals 14 residues. CDR1 is SGHAT and CDR2 is FQNNGV in the germline V gene. Trimming took 6 bases from V and 4 from J, leaving 15 bases between them. CDR3 in amino acids: CASSRDFGGETQYF. CDR3 bases: TGTGCCAGCAGTCGGGACTTTGGAGGAGAGACCCAGTACTTC.

The V call is TRBV5-1, the J call TRBJ1-1, with D possibly matching TRBD1 (6 bases). The CDR3 is 14 residues long. Germline V CDR1 and CDR2: SGHRS, YFSETQ. Trimming stripped 6 bases from V and 0 bases from J, with 12 bases between. The CDR3 sequence: CASTADSMNTEAFF. In nucleotides, the CDR3 is TGCGCCAGCACCGCGGACAGCATGAACACTGAAGCTTTCTTT. Looking up the rest from reference TRBV5-1 and TRBJ1-1 gives the full variable domain: KAGVTQTPRYLIKTRGQQVTLSCSPISGHRSVSWYQQTPGQGLQFLFEYFSETQRNKGNFPGRFSGRQFSNSRSEMNVSTLELGDSALYLCASTADSMNTEAFFGQGTRLTVV.

This CDR3 reads CASSQDPGIVQFF. The CDR3 coding sequence is TGCGCCAGCAGCCAAGATCCCGGCATTGTGCAGTTCTTC. This rearrangement joins TRBV4-1 to TRBJ2-1; D remains unclear. Trimming left V 0 bases short and J 12 bases short, with 12 bases between. The V gene's germline CDR1 is MGHRA and CDR2 YSYEKL. The CDR3 extends over 13 amino acids.

In the case of this clone: Mismatch with germline at one junction end may stem from a read error. V gene TRBV19 combines with J gene TRBJ2-7; no firm D call. This CDR3 region has 13 residues. CDR1 and CDR2 (germline): LNHDA, SQIVND (reference sequence). CDR3 amino acids: CASSIDRTATALF. The CDR3 nucleotides read TGTGCCAGTAGTATAGATCGGACCGCAACCGCTCTCTTC.

The rearrangement links TRBV7-2 to TRBJ2-1, with 10 bases fitting TRBD1. The CDR3 is 14 residues long. From germline, CDR1 is SGHTA and CDR2 FQGNSA. Trimming at V came to 5 bases and at J to 9 bases, leaving 7 bases not matched to a gene. Here the CDR3 DNA reads TGTGCCAGCAGCCCCGACAGGGGGCGGATTGAGCAGTTCTTC. It translates to CASSPDRGRIEQFF.

V and J are TRBV11-2 and TRBJ2-1; TRBD1 matches 8 bases. Trimming took 7 bases from V and 5 from J; bases not matched to a gene: 4. The CDR3 runs to 13 residues. Germline assignment: CDR1 SGHAT and CDR2 FQNNGV. CDR3 sequence: CASTGQGHNEQFF. The CDR3 nucleotides are TGTGCCAGCACCGGACAGGGTCACAATGAGCAGTTCTTC.

This chain links TRBV5-1 with TRBJ1-6, with D tentatively TRBD1 (6 bases). Deletions cut 2 bases from V and 5 bases from J, with 11 bases between. This CDR3 spans 15 amino acids. CDR1 and CDR2 (germline): SGHRS, YFSETQ. The CDR3 DNA is TGCGCCAGCAGCTTATCAGGGGAAAATAATTCACCCCTCCACTTT. Translated: CASSLSGENNSPLHF.

The V and J genes are TRBV29-1 and TRBJ1-2, with D possibly being TRBD1 (5 bases). V was trimmed by 4 bases and J by 0 bases, leaving 12 bases between them. From germline, CDR1 is SQVTM and CDR2 ANQGSEA. This CDR3 has 14 residues. The CDR3, as DNA: TGCAGCGTTGGGGAAGGGGTGGCTAACTATGGCTACACCTTC. Protein: CSVGEGVANYGYTF. The whole variable domain, filled in from reference TRBV29-1 and TRBJ1-2, reads SAVISQKPSRDICQRGTSLTIQCQVDSQVTMMFWYRQQPGQSLTLIATANQGSEATYESGFVIDKFPISRPNLTFSTLTVSNMSPEDSSIYLCSVGEGVANYGYTFGSGTRLTVV.

DNA of the CDR3: TGTGCCAGCAGACCCGGGGACTGGGGGTCGGACACCGGGGAGCTGTTTTTT. Amino acids: CASRPGDWGSDTGELFF. The chain is built from TRBV4-2 and TRBJ2-2; D may be TRBD2 (6 bases). This CDR3 comprises 17 residues. The germline CDR1 and CDR2 sequences are LGHNA and YNFKEQ. Trimming pared 6 bases from V and 3 bases from J, leaving 20 bases between.

J is TRBJ2-1 and V is TRBV4-2; possibly TRBD2 for D (6 bases). This CDR3 comprises 17 residues. Trimming stripped 0 bases from V and 2 bases from J, with 14 bases between. Per the germline V gene, CDR1 is LGHNA and CDR2 is YNFKEQ. The CDR3 region has the DNA TGTGCCAGCAGCCAAGATTTGGCGGGGTTCACCTACAATGAGCAGTTCTTC. Translation: CASSQDLAGFTYNEQFF.

The rearrangement joins TRBV19 to TRBJ2-5; D may be TRBD1 (6 bases). V was cut by 6 bases and J by 7 bases, with 18 bases left in between. CDR1 and CDR2 (germline): LNHDA, SQIVND (reference sequence). The CDR3 is 14 amino acids. CDR3 sequence: CASSYLGQKVTQYF. The CDR3 DNA follows: TGTGCCAGTAGCTACCTCGGACAGAAGGTGACCCAGTACTTC.

This chain joins TRBV2 and TRBJ2-1; D possibly corresponds to TRBD2 (7 bases). The ends were cut back, 8 bases at V and 4 bases at J, with 21 bases in the middle. This CDR3 is 16 amino acids long. Germline CDR1 and CDR2: SNHLY and FYNNEI. DNA for the CDR3: TGTGCCAGCGCCAAGGGGGGCGGGAGCGCGTACAATGAGCAGTTCTTC. Encoded protein: CASAKGGGSAYNEQFF.

The V and J genes are TRBV28 and TRBJ1-1; D not resolved. The germline V gene encodes CDR1 MDHEN and CDR2 SYDVKM. The CDR3 covers 14 residues. V lost 1 base and J 7 bases, leaving 13 bases between the germline ends. The CDR3 protein is CASSLLGVRGEAFF. CDR3 sequence (DNA): TGTGCCAGCAGTTTATTAGGAGTCAGAGGTGAAGCTTTCTTT.

The chain has TRBV9 and TRBJ1-2, with D perhaps TRBD1 (5 bases). V dropped 0 bases and J dropped 0 bases, with 15 bases sitting between them. The germline CDR1 and CDR2 sequences are SGDLS and YYNGEE. The CDR3 sequence is 17 residues long. This chain's CDR3 is CASSVESVPGPNYGYTF. The CDR3 nucleotides read TGTGCCAGCAGCGTAGAATCCGTGCCAGGGCCTAACTATGGCTACACCTTC.

This clone was picked up one time. V and J are TRBV28 and TRBJ2-3; 10 nucleotides align to TRBD2. This CDR3 is 16 amino acids long. Trimming at V came to 4 bases and at J to 0 bases, leaving 4 bases not matched to a gene. Germline CDR1 reads MDHEN; CDR2 reads SYDVKM. CDR3 bases: TGTGCCAGCAGTTCTCTAGCGGGAGCGAGCACAGATACGCAGTATTTT. It encodes CASSSLAGASTDTQYF. Based on the CDR3 plus reference TRBV28 and TRBJ2-3, the full variable domain is DVKVTQSSRYLVKRTGEKVFLECVQDMDHENMFWYRQDPGLGLRLIYFSYDVKMKEKGDIPEGYSVSREKKERFSLILESASTNQTSMYLCASSSLAGASTDTQYFGPGTRLTVL.

This chain links TRBV6-1 with TRBJ2-7; D gene ambiguous. CDR1 and CDR2 from the germline V gene are MNHNS and SASEGT. The ends were cut back, 1 base at V and 2 bases at J, with 12 bases in the middle. This CDR3 comprises 15 residues. The chain's CDR3 is CASSEGSSLTYEQYF. The CDR3 DNA reads TGTGCCAGCAGTGAAGGAAGTAGCCTCACCTACGAGCAGTACTTC.

This chain links TRBV18 with TRBJ2-1; 15 bases fit TRBD2. Germline CDR1 reads KGHSH; CDR2 reads LQKENI. This CDR3 is 19 amino acids long. The V segment lost 3 bases and the J segment 1 base; nucleotides outside the gene matches: 7. The CDR3 protein is CASSPGTSGRISSYNEQFF. The DNA for the CDR3 is TGTGCCAGCTCACCCGGGACTAGCGGGAGGATTTCTTCCTACAATGAGCAGTTCTTC.

The rearrangement uses TRBV28 and TRBJ1-5; D is undetermined. The CDR3 spans 16 residues. CDR1 is MDHEN, CDR2 SYDVKM, per germline. V dropped 2 bases and J dropped 5 bases, with 16 bases sitting between them. The CDR3 DNA sequence: TGTGCCAGCAGTTTAACCCAGCGGAAGGGTTATCAGCCCCAGCATTTT. It translates to CASSLTQRKGYQPQHF.

The gene calls are TRBV7-9 and TRBJ2-1, with TRBD2 identical over 8 bases. Per the germline V gene, CDR1 is SEHNR and CDR2 is FQNEAQ (reference sequence). V lost 3 bases to trimming and J lost 9 bases; unmatched junction nucleotides: 13. CDR3 length: 16 residues. DNA of the CDR3: TGTGCCAGCAGCTTCGTCCCGGGACTAGTGTTTGTTGAGCAGTTCTTC. Protein product: CASSFVPGLVFVEQFF.

This chain's CDR3 is CASSMWQRTDTQYF. CDR3 DNA: TGTGCCAGCAGCATGTGGCAGCGCACAGATACGCAGTATTTT. The J gene is TRBJ2-3, the V gene TRBV5-4; D not certain. The length of the CDR3 is 14 residues. Trimming pared 4 bases from V and 1 base from J, leaving 10 bases between. Germline CDR1 SGHNT, CDR2 YYREEE (reference sequence). Supplemented by reference TRBV5-4 and TRBJ2-3, the full variable domain reads ETGVTQSPTHLIKTRGQQVTLRCSSQSGHNTVSWYQQALGQGPQFIFQYYREEENGRGNFPPRFSGLQFPNYSSELNVNALELDDSALYLCASSMWQRTDTQYFGPGTRLTVL.

The chain has TRBV4-1 and TRBJ1-3; D is unclear. The germline V gene encodes CDR1 MGHRA and CDR2 YSYEKL. Trimming pared 2 bases from V and 2 bases from J, leaving 13 bases between. CDR3 length: 16 residues. CDR3 region: CASSQPTTTPGNTIYF. The DNA of the CDR3 is TGCGCCAGCAGCCAACCCACGACCACCCCTGGAAACACCATATATTTT.

The V gene is TRBV11-2, the J gene TRBJ2-7, with D perhaps matching TRBD1 (6 bases). The CDR3 runs 14 residues. Germline CDR1 reads SGHAT; CDR2 reads FQNNGV. Deletions cut 2 bases from V and 0 bases from J, with 8 bases between. The CDR3 nucleotides read TGTGCCAGCAGCTTATTGGGGGCCTCCTACGAGCAGTACTTC. It encodes CASSLLGASYEQYF.

V usage is TRBV5-1 and J usage is TRBJ1-2, with TRBD1 matching 12 bases. The CDR3 sequence is 14 residues long. The J segment lost 11 bases and the V segment lost 2 bases, leaving 7 bases of the junction unmatched. Germline assignment: CDR1 SGHRS and CDR2 YFSETQ. Here the CDR3 DNA reads TGCGCCAGCAGCTTAACGGGACAGGGGGCCAGGTACACCTTC. Translating it yields CASSLTGQGARYTF. Based on the CDR3 plus reference TRBV5-1 and TRBJ1-2, the full variable domain is KAGVTQTPRYLIKTRGQQVTLSCSPISGHRSVSWYQQTPGQGLQFLFEYFSETQRNKGNFPGRFSGRQFSNSRSEMNVSTLELGDSALYLCASSLTGQGARYTFGSGTRLTVV.

The gene calls are TRBV7-3 and TRBJ2-2; D may correspond to TRBD1 or TRBD2 (5 bases each). CDR1 and CDR2 (germline): SGHTA, FQGTGA. V was cut by 6 bases and J by 1 base, with 9 bases left in between. This CDR3 spans 14 amino acids. DNA of the CDR3: TGTGCCAGCAGAGAGGGGCGGAACACCGGGGAGCTGTTTTTT. Translation: CASREGRNTGELFF. Full variable domain (outside the CDR3, taken from reference TRBV7-3 and TRBJ2-2): GAGVSQTPSNKVTEKGKYVELRCDPISGHTALYWYRQSLGQGPEFLIYFQGTGAADDSGLPNDRFFAVRPEGSVSTLKIQRTERGDSAVYLCASREGRNTGELFFGEGSRLTVL.

The chain is built from TRBV5-1 and TRBJ2-4; no reliable D call. Looked up from germline, CDR1 is SGHRS and CDR2 is YFSETQ. Between the trimmed V and J ends, which lost 0 bases and 8 bases, there was a span of 15 bases. The CDR3 is made up of 15 amino acids. In nucleotides, the CDR3 is TGCGCCAGCAGCTTGGAGGGCCGACTCATGGACATTCAGTACTTC. Protein: CASSLEGRLMDIQYF.

This clone was counted between two and nine times. The chain combines TRBV25-1 with TRBJ2-1; 12 bases are shared with TRBD2. CDR3 length equals 15 residues. With 7 bases clipped from V and 7 bases from J, the junction kept 8 bases outside the gene matches. Germline CDR1 and CDR2: MGHDK and SYGVNS. Here the CDR3 DNA reads TGTGCCAGCACACCTTCCGGGACTAGCGGGAATGAGCAGTTCTTC. Protein: CASTPSGTSGNEQFF.

The chain has TRBV7-8 and TRBJ2-3; D unresolved. Germline V gene data show CDR1 as SGHVS and CDR2 as FQNEAQ. V was clipped by 1 base and J by 1 base, with 6 bases between them. The CDR3 has 14 residues. The CDR3 reads CASSLVSGTDTQYF. CDR3 coding DNA: TGTGCCAGCAGCTTAGTGAGCGGCACAGATACGCAGTATTTT.

The V call is TRBV28, the J call TRBJ1-5; no clear D gene. V was trimmed by 3 bases and J by 4 bases, leaving 10 bases between them. The CDR3 is made up of 14 amino acids. Germline assignment: CDR1 MDHEN and CDR2 SYDVKM. In DNA, the CDR3 is TGTGCCAGCAGTTTTGGGAAGTTAAATCAGCCCCAGCATTTT. Its protein product is CASSFGKLNQPQHF.

This clone was recorded a few times. This sequence joins TRBV28 and TRBJ1-5; weak D call: TRBD1 (5 bases). Trimming removed 6 bases at V and 0 bases at J, with 12 bases between. CDR3 length: 15 residues. Germline loops: CDR1 MDHEN, CDR2 SYDVKM. In nucleotides, the CDR3 is TGTGCCAGCAGATTGACAGCGCCTAGCAATCAGCCCCAGCATTTT. It translates to CASRLTAPSNQPQHF.

This clone was found a few times. This chain links TRBV5-3 with TRBJ1-1, with D tentatively TRBD1 (6 bases). TRBV5-3 counts as an open reading frame of uncertain function. This CDR3 is 17 amino acids long. With 1 base removed from V and 1 base from J, the gap between germline ends came to 17 bases. The CDR3 spells CARSLSQLGTPNTEAFF. DNA for the CDR3: TGTGCCAGAAGCTTGTCCCAACTAGGGACACCGAACACTGAAGCTTTCTTT.